This note documents a single TCR beta chain sequence. Its matching antigen is unknown. Repertoires were generated with immunoSEQ multiplex PCR, while TCRdb's copy carries only in-frame clones and drops some. Of under 140,000 clones detected, just under 95% appear once; the ten largest clones hold around 7.8%. This sample stems from a study of T cell responses to AZD1222 COVID-19 vaccine. Study-level results: Vaccination with two AZD1222 doses was followed by a rise in Spike-specific TCR breadth and depth.

This CDR3 is 15 amino acids long. Germline V lookup: CDR1 MNHEY, CDR2 SVGAGI. V was clipped by 7 bases and J by 0 bases, with 13 bases between them. The sample was peripheral blood, taken on day 0 of AZD1222 vaccination. The genes are TRBV6-5 and TRBJ1-5; D is unresolved. This TCR came from an adult in good health. For the CDR3, the DNA is TGTGCCAGCACCGAACGGACGGTTAGCAATCAGCCCCAGCATTTT. It is translated as CASTERTVSNQPQHF.